This T cell receptor (beta chain) appears in the sequencing data of a study of T-cell reconstitution after alpha-beta-depleted transplantation in children (dated by TCRdb to the mid-2010s). About the full investigation: The study quantitatively tracked T-cell immune reconstitution after TCRalphabeta/CD19-depleted allogeneic hematopoietic cell transplantation in children using TCR repertoire profiling. Results the study describes overall, beyond this receptor: About two months after transplant, the apparently early recovery of alphabetaT-cell counts reportedly depended on just several hundred clones that had expanded rapidly and came from non-depleted graft cells. Over the following months the frequencies of hyperexpanded clones went down, and after one year T-cell counts and TCRbeta diversity were mostly credited to newly produced T cells. In some patients, the high TCRbeta diversity seen at day 60 was put down to recipient T cells and intrathymic progenitors that had survived conditioning.

The method behind the library was PCR. Sequencer: Illumina HiSeq 2500. TCR libraries were prepared with molecular barcoding, using unique molecular identifiers to normalize TCRbeta repertoire quantification. TCRdb cleaned the public reads at Q25 with fastp, built clones with MiXCR and kept in-frame beta chains. A single entry per CDR3 protein holds the most common genes and DNA from its merged rows. Here the sample has under 300,000 distinct CDR3 sequences; around 10% occur a single time. The ten most abundant clones make up 23% of the sample. The CDR3 sequence holds 13 residues, the cysteine and phenylalanine included. Only the CDR3 region is kept as DNA, spanning 39 bases read in frame from base 1. According to the germline V gene, CDR1 reads SNHLY and CDR2 reads FYNNEI. Deletion took 5 bases off V and 3 bases off J, with a span of 11 bases between the germline ends. This clonotype was recorded at least ten times. Its recognized antigen is unknown. Base qualities are not at hand, and no much larger clone is one base apart.

The treatment or condition label corresponds to: allogeneic hematopoietic cell transplantation with graft depleted of TCRalphabeta T cells and CD19 B cells. The children who served as transplant recipients had been given grafts of TCRalphabeta/CD19-depleted allogeneic hematopoietic cells. The sequence came from a male patient aged 2-10 years who had a stem cell transplant for chronic granulomatous disease, so the T cells may come from the graft donor. The specimen comprised peripheral blood, sampled 180 days after TCRalphabeta/CD19-depleted stem cell transplant. The chain couples TRBV2 to TRBJ2-7; tentative D gene TRBD1, with 6 bases matching. The sequenced DNA: TGTGCCAGCAGTCCGGACAGATACTACGAGCAGTACTTC. This encodes CASSPDRYYEQYF.